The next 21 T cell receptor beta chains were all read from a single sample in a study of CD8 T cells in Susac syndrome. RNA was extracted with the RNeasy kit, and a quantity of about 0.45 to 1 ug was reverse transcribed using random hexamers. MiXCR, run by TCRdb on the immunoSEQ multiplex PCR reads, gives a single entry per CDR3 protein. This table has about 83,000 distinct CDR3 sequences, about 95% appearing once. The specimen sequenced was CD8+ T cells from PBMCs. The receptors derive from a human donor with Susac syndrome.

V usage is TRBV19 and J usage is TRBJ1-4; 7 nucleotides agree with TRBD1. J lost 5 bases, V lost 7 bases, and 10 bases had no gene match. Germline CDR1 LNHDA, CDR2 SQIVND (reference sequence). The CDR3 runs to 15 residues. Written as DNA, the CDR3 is TGTGCCAGTACGACCCAACAGGGGATGAATGAAAAACTGTTTTTT. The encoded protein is CASTTQQGMNEKLFF.

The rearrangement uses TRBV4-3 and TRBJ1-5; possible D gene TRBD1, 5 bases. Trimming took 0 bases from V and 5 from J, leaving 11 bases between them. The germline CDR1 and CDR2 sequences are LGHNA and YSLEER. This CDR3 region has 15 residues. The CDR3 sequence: CASSQDGAGHQPQHF. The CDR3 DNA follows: TGCGCCAGCAGCCAAGATGGGGCAGGACATCAGCCCCAGCATTTT.

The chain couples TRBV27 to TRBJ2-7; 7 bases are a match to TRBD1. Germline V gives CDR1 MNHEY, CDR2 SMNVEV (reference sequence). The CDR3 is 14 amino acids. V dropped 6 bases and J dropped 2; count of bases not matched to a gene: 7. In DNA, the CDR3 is TGTGCCAGCAGACCTACAGGGGATGCCTACGAGCAGTACTTC. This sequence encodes CASRPTGDAYEQYF.

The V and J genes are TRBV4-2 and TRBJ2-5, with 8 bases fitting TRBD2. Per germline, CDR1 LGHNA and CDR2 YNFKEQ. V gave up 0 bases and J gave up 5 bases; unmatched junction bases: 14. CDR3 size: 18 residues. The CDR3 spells CASSQELRSGSLSETQYF. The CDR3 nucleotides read TGTGCCAGCAGCCAAGAGTTAAGGAGCGGGAGTTTATCGGAGACCCAGTACTTC.

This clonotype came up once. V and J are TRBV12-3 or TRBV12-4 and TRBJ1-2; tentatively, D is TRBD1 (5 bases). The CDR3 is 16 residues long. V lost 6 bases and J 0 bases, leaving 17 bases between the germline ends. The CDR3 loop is CASSGGSRGANYGYTF. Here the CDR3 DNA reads TGTGCCAGCAGCGGGGGTAGTAGGGGCGCTAACTATGGCTACACCTTC.

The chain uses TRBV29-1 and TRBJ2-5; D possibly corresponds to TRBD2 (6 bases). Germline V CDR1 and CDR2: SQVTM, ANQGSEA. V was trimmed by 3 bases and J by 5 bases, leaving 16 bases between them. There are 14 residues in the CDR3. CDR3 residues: CSVEGGSGQETQYF. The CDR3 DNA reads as TGCAGCGTTGAGGGGGGAAGCGGCCAGGAGACCCAGTACTTC.

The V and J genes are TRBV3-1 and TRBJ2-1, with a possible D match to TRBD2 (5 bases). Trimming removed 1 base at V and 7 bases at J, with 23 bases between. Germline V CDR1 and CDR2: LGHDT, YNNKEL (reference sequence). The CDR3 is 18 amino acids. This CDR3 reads CASSQGWSARARGNEQFF. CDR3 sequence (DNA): TGTGCCAGCAGCCAAGGCTGGAGCGCCCGGGCCCGAGGGAATGAGCAGTTCTTC.

The CDR3, as DNA: TGTGCCAGCAGCCCCGGACAGTACTATGGCTACACCTTC. This encodes CASSPGQYYGYTF. The rearrangement uses TRBV14 and TRBJ1-2, with D possibly matching TRBD1 (6 bases). CDR1 SGHDN and CDR2 FVKESK come from the germline V gene. The CDR3 is 13 amino acids. Trimming cost V 4 bases and J 3 bases, with 9 bases left between them.

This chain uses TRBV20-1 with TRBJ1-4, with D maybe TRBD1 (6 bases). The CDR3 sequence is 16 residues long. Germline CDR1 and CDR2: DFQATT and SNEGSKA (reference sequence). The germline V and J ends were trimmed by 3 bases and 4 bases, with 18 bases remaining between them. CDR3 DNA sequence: TGCAGTGCTAGTCGGCAGGAAGGGGGTCATAATGAAAAACTGTTTTTT. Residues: CSASRQEGGHNEKLFF.

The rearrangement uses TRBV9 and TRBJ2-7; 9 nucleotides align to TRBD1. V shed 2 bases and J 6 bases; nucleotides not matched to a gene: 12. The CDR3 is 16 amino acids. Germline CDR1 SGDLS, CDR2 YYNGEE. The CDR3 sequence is CASSVSRDRVGSEQYF. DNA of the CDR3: TGTGCCAGCAGCGTCTCACGGGACAGGGTAGGCTCCGAGCAGTACTTC.

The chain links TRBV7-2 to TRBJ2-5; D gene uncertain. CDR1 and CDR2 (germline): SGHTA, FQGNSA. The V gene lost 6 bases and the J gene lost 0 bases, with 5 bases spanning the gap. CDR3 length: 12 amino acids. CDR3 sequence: CASRPNQETQYF. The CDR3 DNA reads TGTGCCAGCAGACCGAACCAAGAGACCCAGTACTTC.

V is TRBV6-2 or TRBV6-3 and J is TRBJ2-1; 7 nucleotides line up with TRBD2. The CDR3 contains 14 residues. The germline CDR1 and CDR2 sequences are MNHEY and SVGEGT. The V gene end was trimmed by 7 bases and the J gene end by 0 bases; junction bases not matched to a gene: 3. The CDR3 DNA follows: TGTGCCAGCACACCGGGGGGCTCCTACAATGAGCAGTTCTTC. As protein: CASTPGGSYNEQFF.

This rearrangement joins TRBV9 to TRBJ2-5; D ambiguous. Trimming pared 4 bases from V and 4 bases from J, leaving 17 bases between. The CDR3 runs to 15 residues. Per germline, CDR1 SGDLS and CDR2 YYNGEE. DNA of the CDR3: TGTGCCAGCAGCCCCACGCAGATGGCCGGAGAGACCCAGTACTTC. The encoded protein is CASSPTQMAGETQYF.

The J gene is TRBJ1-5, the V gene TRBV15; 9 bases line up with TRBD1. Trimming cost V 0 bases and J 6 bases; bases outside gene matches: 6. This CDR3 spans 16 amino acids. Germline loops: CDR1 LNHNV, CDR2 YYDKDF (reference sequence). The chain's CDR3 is CATSREGTGYGQPQHF. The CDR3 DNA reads TGTGCCACCAGCAGAGAAGGGACAGGGTATGGTCAGCCCCAGCATTTT.

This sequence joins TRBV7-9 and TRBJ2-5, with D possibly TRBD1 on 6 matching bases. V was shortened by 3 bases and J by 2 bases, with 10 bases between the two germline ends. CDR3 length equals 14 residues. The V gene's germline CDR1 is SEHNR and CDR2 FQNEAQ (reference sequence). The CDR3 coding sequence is TGTGCCAGCAGCTTTCAGGGGCGGCAAGAGACCCAGTACTTC. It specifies CASSFQGRQETQYF.

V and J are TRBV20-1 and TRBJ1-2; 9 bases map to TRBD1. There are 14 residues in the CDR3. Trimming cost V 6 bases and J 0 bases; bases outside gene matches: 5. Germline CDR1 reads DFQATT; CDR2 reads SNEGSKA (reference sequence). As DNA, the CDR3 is TGCAGTGCCGACAGGGGGATTACTAACTATGGCTACACCTTC. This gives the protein CSADRGITNYGYTF.

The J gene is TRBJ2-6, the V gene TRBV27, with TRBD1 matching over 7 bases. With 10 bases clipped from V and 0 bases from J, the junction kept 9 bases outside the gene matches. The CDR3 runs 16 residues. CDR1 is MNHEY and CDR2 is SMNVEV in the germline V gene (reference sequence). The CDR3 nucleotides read TGTGCCACCACCCGGGACAGAACCTCTGGGGCCAACGTCCTGACTTTC. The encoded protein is CATTRDRTSGANVLTF.

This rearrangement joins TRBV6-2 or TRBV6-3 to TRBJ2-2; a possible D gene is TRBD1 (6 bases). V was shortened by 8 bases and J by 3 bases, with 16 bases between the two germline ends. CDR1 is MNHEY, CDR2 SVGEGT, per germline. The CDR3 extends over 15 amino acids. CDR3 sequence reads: CASCTGLRDTGELFF. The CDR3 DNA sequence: TGTGCCAGCTGTACAGGGCTTCGGGACACCGGGGAGCTGTTTTTT.

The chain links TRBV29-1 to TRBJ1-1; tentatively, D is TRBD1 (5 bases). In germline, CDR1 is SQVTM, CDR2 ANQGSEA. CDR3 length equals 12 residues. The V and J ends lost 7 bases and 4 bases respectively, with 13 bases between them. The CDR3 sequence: CSASGPRTEAFF. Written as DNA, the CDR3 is TGCAGCGCCTCGGGACCTCGCACTGAAGCTTTCTTT.

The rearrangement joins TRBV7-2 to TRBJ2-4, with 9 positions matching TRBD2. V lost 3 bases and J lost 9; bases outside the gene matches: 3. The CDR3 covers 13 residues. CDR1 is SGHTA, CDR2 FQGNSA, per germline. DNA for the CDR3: TGTGCCAGCAGCTTGGGACTAGCCCCCATTCAGTACTTC. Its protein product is CASSLGLAPIQYF.

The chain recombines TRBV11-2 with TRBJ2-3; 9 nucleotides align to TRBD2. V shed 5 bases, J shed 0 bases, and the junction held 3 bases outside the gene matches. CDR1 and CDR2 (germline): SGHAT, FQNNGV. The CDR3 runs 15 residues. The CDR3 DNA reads TGTGCCAGCAGCCCAACTAGCGGGAGCACAGATACGCAGTATTTT. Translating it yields CASSPTSGSTDTQYF.